Shown below are 10 T cell receptor beta chains from a single sample sequenced in a study of T-cell reconstitution after alpha-beta-depleted transplantation in children. As it was prepared, the TCRbeta library received unique molecular identifiers. TCRdb analysed the PCR reads with MiXCR anew, one entry per CDR3 protein. The sample records some 450,000 distinct CDR3 sequences, over 40% being singletons. Sequenced here: PBMCs, sampled before TCRalphabeta/CD19-depleted stem cell transplant. The receptors were sampled from a girl aged 2 to 10 with aplastic anemia, due to receive a stem cell transplant.

J is TRBJ2-7 and V is TRBV4-2; unclear D gene. The CDR3 has 12 residues. The germline V gene has CDR1 LGHNA and CDR2 YNFKEQ. Between the trimmed V and J ends, which lost 4 bases and 2 bases, there was a span of 6 bases. The CDR3 sequence is CASSRDPYEQYF. In DNA, the CDR3 is TGTGCCAGCAGCCGGGATCCCTACGAGCAGTACTTC.

There are a few counts of this clonotype. The V call is TRBV20-1, the J call TRBJ2-1, with 7 nucleotides matching TRBD2. Germline trimming cut 8 bases from V and 1 base from J; bases unmatched to any gene: 5. This CDR3 is 13 amino acids long. Germline-derived CDR1 and CDR2 are DFQATT and SNEGSKA (reference sequence). The CDR3 DNA sequence: TGCAGTTCGCGGGAGCGGTCCTACAATGAGCAGTTCTTC. This codes for CSSRERSYNEQFF.

The chain uses TRBV28 and TRBJ1-2; 7 nucleotides match TRBD1. CDR1 and CDR2 (germline): MDHEN, SYDVKM. The CDR3 loop spans 18 amino acids. The junction had 15 bases not matched to a gene; V was cut back by 5 bases and J by 0 bases. CDR3 region: CASSPFLRARGANYGYTF. The CDR3 coding sequence is TGTGCCAGCAGTCCCTTTCTCCGGGCCAGGGGGGCTAACTATGGCTACACCTTC.

V gene TRBV27 combines with J gene TRBJ2-3; D is unclear. V was cut by 5 bases and J by 4 bases, with 13 bases left in between. Germline CDR1 MNHEY, CDR2 SMNVEV (reference sequence). The CDR3 runs 14 residues. Written as DNA, the CDR3 is TGTGCCAGCAGTGTAACGCGGCCCGCAGATACGCAGTATTTT. Protein sequence: CASSVTRPADTQYF.

This sequence joins TRBV5-1 and TRBJ2-5; maybe TRBD2 (6 bases). Trimming cost V 6 bases and J 5 bases, with 17 bases left between them. From germline, CDR1 is SGHRS and CDR2 YFSETQ. This CDR3 comprises 14 residues. The CDR3 DNA reads as TGCGCCAGCATTCCGGGACCGGAGGGTGAGACCCAGTACTTC. Its protein product is CASIPGPEGETQYF.

The genes are TRBV5-5 and TRBJ2-7, with 8 bases lining up with TRBD1. V trimming: 4 bases; J trimming: 4 bases; junction bases outside the gene matches: 10. Germline loops: CDR1 SGHKS, CDR2 YYEKEE (reference sequence). The CDR3 covers 15 residues. The CDR3 spells CASSPLRQGIYEQYF. For the CDR3, the DNA is TGTGCCAGCAGCCCCCTCAGACAGGGGATTTACGAGCAGTACTTC.

This clonotype was picked up one time. This chain uses TRBV5-5 with TRBJ2-1, with D tentatively TRBD2 (5 bases). CDR3 size: 15 residues. The V gene lost 2 bases and the J gene lost 6 bases, with 15 bases spanning the gap. Germline-derived CDR1 and CDR2 are SGHKS and YYEKEE (reference sequence). The CDR3 loop reads CASSFVEGRGNEQFF. The CDR3 nucleotides are TGTGCCAGCAGCTTTGTTGAGGGAAGAGGCAATGAGCAGTTCTTC.

This clonotype was seen a few times. CDR3: CASSLQGMESEKLFF. CDR3 DNA: TGCGCCAGCAGCCTGCAGGGGATGGAGAGTGAAAAACTGTTTTTT. The J gene is TRBJ1-4, the V gene TRBV5-1, with D perhaps matching TRBD1 (6 bases). Germline assignment: CDR1 SGHRS and CDR2 YFSETQ. V shed 4 bases and J shed 7 bases, with 17 bases lying between them. This CDR3 is built from 15 residues.

The chain has TRBV7-8 and TRBJ1-1; D unresolved. V was shortened by 2 bases and J by 1 base, with 8 bases between the two germline ends. This CDR3 comprises 14 residues. Germline V gives CDR1 SGHVS, CDR2 FQNEAQ. The DNA of the CDR3 is TGTGCCAGCAGCTTAATCCGGGAGAACACTGAAGCTTTCTTT. As protein: CASSLIRENTEAFF.

In its sample, this clonotype was seen a few times. The genes are TRBV5-1 and TRBJ2-1, with 10 bases matching TRBD1. This CDR3 has 15 amino acids. Trimming removed 3 bases from V and 8 bases from J; junction bases left unmatched: 8. Per the germline V gene, CDR1 is SGHRS and CDR2 is YFSETQ. The CDR3 sequence is CASSSRQGAVYEQFF. CDR3 coding DNA: TGCGCCAGCAGCTCCCGACAGGGGGCGGTGTATGAGCAGTTCTTC.